Listed below are T cell receptor beta chains from one sample, sequenced in a study of human T cells and chemical hapten exposure. TCRdb itself ran the RACE reads through MiXCR, one entry per CDR3 protein. The repertoire holds roughly 380,000 distinct CDR3 sequences, with around 6% as singletons. The sequenced sample was whole blood, obtained in connection with sensitization to the hapten diphenylcyclopropenone (DPC). The source is a woman under 30 with alopecia areata. Some clones in this sample may be carry-over from other donors' samples. Each CDR3 is given with its conserved first and last residue. A D gene is named only where the DNA matches it firmly. Only part of the rows carry a size: once, few, many, or a class if the clone is expanded.

v_call	d_call	clone_size	j_call	cdr3_nt	cdr3_aa
TRBV6-1	-	many	TRBJ1-6	TGTGCCAGCAGCGGGTTGGATAATTCACCCCTCCACTTT	CASSGLDNSPLHF
TRBV3-1	-	-	TRBJ1-4	TGTGCCAGCAGCTCAACATCTGACCGGGCAACTAATGAAAAACTGTTTTTT	CASSSTSDRATNEKLFF
TRBV4-1	-	-	TRBJ1-5	TGCGCCAGCAGCCAAGGAGACCCGGCTGCTTATAGCAATCAGCCCCAGCATTTT	CASSQGDPAAYSNQPQHF
TRBV3-1	-	-	TRBJ2-1	TGTGCCAGCAGCCAAGAGGCCTCCCCGCGTGACTACAATGAGCAGTTCTTC	CASSQEASPRDYNEQFF
TRBV6-5	-	many	TRBJ1-2	TGTGCCAGCAAGGTGACAGTCCCTAGTTGCTACACCTTC	CASKVTVPSCYTF
TRBV19	-	few	TRBJ2-2	TGTGCCAGTACCCGAAAGGGATCCACCGGGGAGCTGTTTTTT	CASTRKGSTGELFF
TRBV5-1	TRBD1	-	TRBJ2-2	TGCGCCAGCAGCCTGGGACAGGGATGGACCGGGGAGCTGTTTTTT	CASSLGQGWTGELFF
TRBV4-3	-	many	TRBJ1-1	TGCGCCAGCAGCCAAGATGAGATCACTGAAGCTTTCTTT	CASSQDEITEAFF
TRBV27	-	-	TRBJ2-2	TGTGCCAGCAGTCTATCGCTCGCCGGGGAGCTGTTTTTT	CASSLSLAGELFF
TRBV6-5	-	few	TRBJ2-3	TGTGCCAGCAGTTACATGAGCGTGGGGACCACAGATACGCAGTATTTT	CASSYMSVGTTDTQYF
TRBV10-3	-	-	TRBJ1-6	TGTGCCATCAGTGTGGGACCGCCGCGGGAATCACCCCTCCACTTT	CAISVGPPRESPLHF
TRBV2	TRBD1	few	TRBJ2-6	TGTGCCAGCAGATCAACCGGGACAGGGTCCCTCTCTGGGGCCAACGTCCTGACTTTC	CASRSTGTGSLSGANVLTF
TRBV9	-	many	TRBJ2-7	TGTGCCAGCAGCCTCGAGGGTTCTAGCTACGAGCAGTACTTC	CASSLEGSSYEQYF